Listed below are T cell receptor beta chains from one sample, sequenced in a study of radiation and T cells in renal cell carcinoma. Sequencing was performed with immunoSEQ multiplex PCR; in TCRdb, only in-frame clones are kept and a portion is missing. Among 120,000 or so clones, around 80% were seen once, and the ten largest hold under 6.5%. The source was blood, collected from a patient whose treatment included radiotherapy and nephrectomy. These receptors were obtained from a man aged 45-60 years with renal cell carcinoma. Both conserved end residues are part of each CDR3. The D gene is left open where the match is weak. Size is stated for part of the rows, as once, few or many counts, or as a class when the clone is expanded.

TRBD2	TRBV5-4	NA	TRBJ2-5	TGTGCCAGCAGCTTAGCGGGGGGGCCGGAGACCCAGTACTTC	CASSLAGGPETQYF
NA	TRBV20-1	NA	TRBJ1-1	TGCAGTGCCCGGAGGACTGAAGCTTTCTTT	CSARRTEAFF
NA	TRBV7-3	NA	TRBJ2-2	TGTGCCAGCAGCTTCGGCGGGACCGGGAGCAACACCGGGGAGCTGTTTTTT	CASSFGGTGSNTGELFF
NA	TRBV2	NA	TRBJ1-1	TGTGCCAGCCAAAGGGACGGCTATCTTACTGAAGCTTTCTTT	CASQRDGYLTEAFF
NA	TRBV6-5	NA	TRBJ1-5	TGTGCCAGCAGTTACGACGGAAATAGCAATCAGCCCCAGCATTTT	CASSYDGNSNQPQHF
NA	TRBV30	NA	TRBJ1-2	TGTGCCTGGAGTGTACAGGGTAAAGGCTACACCTTC	CAWSVQGKGYTF
NA	TRBV10-1	NA	TRBJ2-7	TGCGCCAGCAGTGAGTTCCCGTACGAGCAGTACTTC	CASSEFPYEQYF
NA	TRBV5-1	NA	TRBJ2-3	TGCGCCAGCAGTTATGCTTCGGATACGCAGTATTTT	CASSYASDTQYF
NA	TRBV27	NA	TRBJ1-2	TGTGCCAGCAGACCCTCCAGGATTAACTATGGCTACACCTTC	CASRPSRINYGYTF
NA	TRBV7-8	NA	TRBJ2-3	TGTGCCAGCAGCTACTCCCCTACGGCAGATACGCAGTATTTT	CASSYSPTADTQYF
NA	TRBV9	NA	TRBJ2-3	TGTGCCAGCAGCGTAGGGGGGGGCCTTCACACAGATACGCAGTATTTT	CASSVGGGLHTDTQYF
NA	TRBV6-6	NA	TRBJ1-1	TGTGCCAGCAGTTACGAGAGTAACACTGAAGCTTTCTTT	CASSYESNTEAFF
NA	TRBV19	NA	TRBJ2-3	TGTGCCAGTAGTTTGACCGGCACCACAGATACGCAGTATTTT	CASSLTGTTDTQYF
NA	TRBV19	NA	TRBJ1-3	TGTGCCAGTAGTCAATCGGCAGCCTCTGGAAACACCATATATTTT	CASSQSAASGNTIYF
TRBD2	TRBV7-8	NA	TRBJ2-7	TGTGCCAGCAGCTTAGGGCGGGAGTCCTACGAGCAGTACTTC	CASSLGRESYEQYF
NA	TRBV7-3	NA	TRBJ2-1	TGTGCCAGCAGCTTAACGTCTGGCACCCCGAGCTCCTACAATGAGCAGTTCTTC	CASSLTSGTPSSYNEQFF
TRBD1	TRBV11-2	NA	TRBJ2-7	TGTGCCACCGGACAGGGTGGAGGCGAGCAGTACTTC	CATGQGGGEQYF
NA	TRBV5-1	NA	TRBJ1-5	TGCGCCAGCAGCTTGGGTCCGGAAGGAAATCAGCCCCAGCATTTT	CASSLGPEGNQPQHF
TRBD2	TRBV5-1	NA	TRBJ2-3	TGCGCCAGCAGCCTTCTGGGGGGAGGGGCAGATACGCAGTATTTT	CASSLLGGGADTQYF
NA	TRBV2	NA	TRBJ1-1	TGTGCCGGACGTGGATCCAGGAACACTGAAGCTTTCTTT	CAGRGSRNTEAFF
NA	TRBV7-6	few	TRBJ2-5	TGTGCCAGCAGCTCGTGGGAGGCAGAGACCCAGTACTTC	CASSSWEAETQYF
TRBD1	TRBV19	once	TRBJ2-7	TGTGCCAGTAGGCTTCGGGACAGGATCGCCTACGAGCAGTACTTC	CASRLRDRIAYEQYF
NA	TRBV2	NA	TRBJ1-1	TGTGCCAGCAGTGAAATAGGGGACAACACTGAAGCTTTCTTT	CASSEIGDNTEAFF
TRBD2	TRBV5-1	NA	TRBJ2-5	TGCGCCAGCAGCTTGGGGCCGGGACTAGGTGTAGAGACCCAGTACTTC	CASSLGPGLGVETQYF
TRBD2	TRBV7-9	NA	TRBJ2-5	TGTGCCAGCAGCCCGAGCGGGGGAGAAGAGACCCAGTACTTC	CASSPSGGEETQYF
NA	TRBV30	NA	TRBJ1-1	TGTGCCTGGAGCCCTATGGTGAACACTGAAGCTTTCTTT	CAWSPMVNTEAFF
NA	TRBV27	few	TRBJ1-1	TGTGCCAGCAGTTTATCCGACGGATGGAACACTGAAGCTTTCTTT	CASSLSDGWNTEAFF
NA	TRBV7-2	NA	TRBJ1-5	TGTGCCAGCAGCTTCCAGGTTGGGGATAGCAATCAGCCCCAGCATTTT	CASSFQVGDSNQPQHF
TRBD1	TRBV4-1	NA	TRBJ2-3	TGCGCCAGCAGCCCCGACAGGGTGGTTCGCACAGATACGCAGTATTTT	CASSPDRVVRTDTQYF
TRBD1	TRBV6-6	few	TRBJ2-7	TGTGCCAGCAGTTTCGATCCGGGACAGAACTCCTACGAGCAGTACTTC	CASSFDPGQNSYEQYF
NA	TRBV7-3	NA	TRBJ1-5	TGTGCCAGCAGCACTGCCAGCAATCAGCCCCAGCATTTT	CASSTASNQPQHF
NA	TRBV25-1	NA	TRBJ1-5	TGTGCCAGCAGTTGGGGCAATCAGCCCCAGCATTTT	CASSWGNQPQHF
NA	TRBV7-2	few	TRBJ1-5	TGTGCCAGCAGCTCGGGACAAGGTTCCAATCAGCCCCAGCATTTT	CASSSGQGSNQPQHF
NA	TRBV7-2	NA	TRBJ1-2	TGTGCCAGCAGCTTGGGCCTTAGAGCGGCAGGTCTTGGCTACACCTTC	CASSLGLRAAGLGYTF
TRBD2	TRBV10-3	NA	TRBJ2-3	TGTGCCATCAGTGGGACTAGCGGGAGGCAAAACACAGATACGCAGTATTTT	CAISGTSGRQNTDTQYF
NA	TRBV6-6	NA	TRBJ2-1	TGTGCCAGCAGTTACTCTGGCTACAATGAGCAGTTCTTC	CASSYSGYNEQFF
NA	TRBV30	NA	TRBJ2-7	TGTGCCTGGAGTGTACTACGCCGGGCTTCGAACTTC	CAWSVLRRASNF
NA	TRBV12-5	once	TRBJ2-1	TGTGCTAGTGGTTTGGGACCCTCAAGGCAGTTCTTC	CASGLGPSRQFF
TRBD2	TRBV30	NA	TRBJ2-1	TGTGCCTGGAGTAGTTGGGCGGGAGCTTACAATGAGCAGTTCTTC	CAWSSWAGAYNEQFF
TRBD1	TRBV27	NA	TRBJ2-5	TGTGCCAGCAGTTTAACAGCCAGGGGGTACGAGACCCAGTACTTC	CASSLTARGYETQYF
NA	TRBV12-5	once	TRBJ2-3	TGTGCTAGATTCCTAGGGAACACAGATACGCAGTATTTT	CARFLGNTDTQYF
NA	TRBV19	few	TRBJ1-5	TGTGCCAGTAGTATTAGGGCAGATAGCAATCAGCCCCAGCATTTT	CASSIRADSNQPQHF
NA	TRBV10-1	few	TRBJ2-1	TGCGCCAGCGGACCTAGCGACCCATACAATGAGCAGTTCTTC	CASGPSDPYNEQFF
TRBD2	TRBV15	NA	TRBJ2-2	TGTGCCACCAGAAAATCGGGCGGGAGGCCGAACACCGGGGAGCTGTTTTTT	CATRKSGGRPNTGELFF
TRBD2	TRBV7-3	NA	TRBJ2-2	TGTGCCAGCAGCTCCGGGGGAGCGGGAGTTACCGGGGAGCTGTTTTTT	CASSSGGAGVTGELFF
NA	TRBV2	NA	TRBJ2-1	TGTGCCAGCAGTGAAAATGGCCAATACAATGAGCAGTTCTTC	CASSENGQYNEQFF
NA	TRBV5-4	NA	TRBJ1-6	TGTGCCAGCAGCTTGGGGGGCAGCTCCTATAATTCACCCCTCCACTTT	CASSLGGSSYNSPLHF
NA	TRBV27	NA	TRBJ2-7	TGTGCCAGCAGTACTTCCCGCTACGAGCAGTACTTC	CASSTSRYEQYF
NA	TRBV7-2	NA	TRBJ2-7	TGTGCCAGCAGCTTAGACAGCTCCTACGAGCAGTACTTC	CASSLDSSYEQYF
TRBD1	TRBV2	NA	TRBJ2-5	TGTGCCAGCAGTAACCCGGGACAGGGGGCAGAGACCCAGTACTTC	CASSNPGQGAETQYF
NA	TRBV6-4	NA	TRBJ2-1	TGTGCCAGCAGCGTCCGGGGGCGCTCCTACAATGAGCAGTTCTTC	CASSVRGRSYNEQFF